The entry below describes one TCR beta chain. This sample was taken from a study of control samples from healthy donors and cancer patients. Germline V lookup: CDR1 SEHNR, CDR2 FQNEAQ (reference sequence). V lost 5 bases to trimming and J lost 3 bases, with 16 bases between them. The CDR3 loop spans 15 amino acids. Sequencing was performed with immunoSEQ multiplex PCR; in TCRdb, only in-frame clones are kept and a portion is missing. The sample contains about 150,000 clones, around 88% of which appear only once. Sequenced input: blood. The sequence was collected from a man younger than 35 in good health. This rearrangement joins TRBV7-9 to TRBJ2-5; possible D gene TRBD1, 6 bases. The CDR3 DNA follows: TGTGCCAGCAGCCGTGTACCTGGGGGCGAAGAGACCCAGTACTTC. Translating gives CASSRVPGGEETQYF. The full variable domain, completed using reference TRBV7-9 and TRBJ2-5, is DTGVSQNPRHKITKRGQNVTFRCDPISEHNRLYWYRQTLGQGPEFLTYFQNEAQLEKSRLLSDRFSAERPKGSFSTLEIQRTEQGDSAMYLCASSRVPGGEETQYFGPGTRLLVL.